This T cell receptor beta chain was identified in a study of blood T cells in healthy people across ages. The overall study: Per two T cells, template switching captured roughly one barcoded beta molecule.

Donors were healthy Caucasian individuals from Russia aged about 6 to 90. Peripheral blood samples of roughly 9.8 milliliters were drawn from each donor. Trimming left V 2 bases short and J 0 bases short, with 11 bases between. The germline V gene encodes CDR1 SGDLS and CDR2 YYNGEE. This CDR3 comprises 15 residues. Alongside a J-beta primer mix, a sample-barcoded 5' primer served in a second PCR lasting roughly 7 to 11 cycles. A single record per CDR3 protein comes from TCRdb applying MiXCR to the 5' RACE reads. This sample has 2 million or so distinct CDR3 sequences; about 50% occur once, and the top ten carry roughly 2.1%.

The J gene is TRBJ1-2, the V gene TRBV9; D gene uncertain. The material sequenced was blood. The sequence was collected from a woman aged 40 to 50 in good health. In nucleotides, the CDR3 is TGTGCCAGCAGCGTGCCGGACGTTGCTAACTATGGCTACACCTTC. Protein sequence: CASSVPDVANYGYTF.